This T cell receptor (beta chain) comes out of a study of glioma-infiltrating T cells after dendritic cell vaccination. For the study at large: Samples are from glioblastoma patients in Phase I and II dendritic cell vaccine trials.

Measured with immunoSEQ multiplex PCR; TCRdb has only the in-frame clones, and not every one. The profile covers tens of thousands of clones, with approximately 80% appearing a single time and around 2.2% taken by the ten largest. Remarks on this clone: Antigen unknown.

The CDR3 has 17 residues. CDR1 SGHRS and CDR2 YFSETQ come from the germline V gene. Losses at the gene ends were 0 bases for V and 6 bases for J; bases not matched to a gene: 10. Time point given: after dendritic cell vaccination, including at tumor progression/relapse. Study-wide points: Survival was not directly related to TCR clonality in these patients. Few patients contributed both blood and tumor specimens. Patients with more pretreatment TILs had longer time to progression and survival.

The chain links TRBV5-1 to TRBJ2-2, with 8 bases identical to TRBD2. The receptor comes from a human donor with glioblastoma. The sequencing used blood, collected after dendritic cell vaccination. CDR3 DNA sequence: TGCGCCAGCAGCTTGGTCGAGGGCGGGAGGCTGTCCGGGGAGCTGTTTTTT. Protein product: CASSLVEGGRLSGELFF.